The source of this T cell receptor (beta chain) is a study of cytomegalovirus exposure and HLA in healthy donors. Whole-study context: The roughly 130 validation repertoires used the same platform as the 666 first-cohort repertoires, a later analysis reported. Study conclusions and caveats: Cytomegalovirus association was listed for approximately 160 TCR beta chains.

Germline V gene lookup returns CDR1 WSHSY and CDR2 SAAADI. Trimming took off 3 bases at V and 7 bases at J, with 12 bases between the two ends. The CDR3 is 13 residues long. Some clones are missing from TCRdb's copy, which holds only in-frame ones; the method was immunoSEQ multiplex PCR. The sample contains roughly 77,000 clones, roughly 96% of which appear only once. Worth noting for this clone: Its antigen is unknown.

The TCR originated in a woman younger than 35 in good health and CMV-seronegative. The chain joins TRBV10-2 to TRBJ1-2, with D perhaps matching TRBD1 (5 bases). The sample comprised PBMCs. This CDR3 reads CASSEPGVSGYTF. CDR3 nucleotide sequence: TGCGCCAGCAGTGAACCGGGGGTCTCTGGCTACACCTTC.